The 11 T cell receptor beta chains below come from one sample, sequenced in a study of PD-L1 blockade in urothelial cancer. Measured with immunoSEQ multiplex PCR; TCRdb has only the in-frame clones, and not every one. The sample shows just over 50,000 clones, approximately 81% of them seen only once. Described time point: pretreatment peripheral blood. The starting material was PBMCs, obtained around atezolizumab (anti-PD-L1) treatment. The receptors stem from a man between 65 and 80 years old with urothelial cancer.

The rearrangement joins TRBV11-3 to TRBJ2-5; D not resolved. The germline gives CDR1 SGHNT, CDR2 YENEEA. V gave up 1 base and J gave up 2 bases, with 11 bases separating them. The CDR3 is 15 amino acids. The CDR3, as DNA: TGTGCCAGCAGCTTAGGCGGCAACCCTCAAGAGACCCAGTACTTC. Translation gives CASSLGGNPQETQYF.

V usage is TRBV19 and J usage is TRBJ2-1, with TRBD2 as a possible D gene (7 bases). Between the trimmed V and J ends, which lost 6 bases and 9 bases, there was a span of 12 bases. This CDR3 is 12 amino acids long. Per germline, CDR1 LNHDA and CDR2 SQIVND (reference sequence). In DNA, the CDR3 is TGTGCCAGTAGCGAAGGGGGGGGTGAGCAGTTCTTC. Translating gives CASSEGGGEQFF.

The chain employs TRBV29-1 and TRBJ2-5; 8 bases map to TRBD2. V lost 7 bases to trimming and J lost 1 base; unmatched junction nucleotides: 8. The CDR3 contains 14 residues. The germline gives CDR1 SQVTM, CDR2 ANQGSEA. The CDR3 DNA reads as TGCAGCGCACCTATTACTAGCGGCCAAGAGACCCAGTACTTC. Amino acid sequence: CSAPITSGQETQYF.

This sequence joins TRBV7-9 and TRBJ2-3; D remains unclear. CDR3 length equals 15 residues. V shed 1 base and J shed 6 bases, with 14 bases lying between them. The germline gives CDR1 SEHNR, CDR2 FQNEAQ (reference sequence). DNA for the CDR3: TGTGCCAGCAGCTTAGTTGCGACTCCTTCCGATACGCAGTATTTT. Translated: CASSLVATPSDTQYF.

The CDR3 DNA is TGTGCCAGCAGTGAAGCGCGAGGGCCAGGAAACACCATATATTTT. It codes for CASSEARGPGNTIYF. The rearrangement links TRBV2 to TRBJ1-3, with no clear D. V was trimmed by 0 bases and J by 4 bases, leaving 10 bases between them. This CDR3 comprises 15 residues. From germline, CDR1 is SNHLY and CDR2 FYNNEI. Variable domain in full (rest from reference TRBV2 and TRBJ1-3): EPEVTQTPSHQVTQMGQEVILRCVPISNHLYFYWYRQILGQKVEFLVSFYNNEISEKSEIFDDQFSVERPDGSNFTLKIRSTKLEDSAMYFCASSEARGPGNTIYFGEGSWLTVV.

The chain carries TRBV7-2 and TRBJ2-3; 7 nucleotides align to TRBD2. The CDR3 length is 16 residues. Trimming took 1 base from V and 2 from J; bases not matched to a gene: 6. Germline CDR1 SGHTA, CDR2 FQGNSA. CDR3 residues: CASSLDGTIITDTQYF. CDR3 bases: TGTGCCAGCAGCTTAGATGGGACTATCATCACAGATACGCAGTATTTT. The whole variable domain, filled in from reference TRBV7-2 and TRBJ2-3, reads GAGVSQSPSNKVTEKGKDVELRCDPISGHTALYWYRQSLGQGLEFLIYFQGNSAPDKSGLPSDRFSAERTGGSVSTLTIQRTQQEDSAVYLCASSLDGTIITDTQYFGPGTRLTVL.

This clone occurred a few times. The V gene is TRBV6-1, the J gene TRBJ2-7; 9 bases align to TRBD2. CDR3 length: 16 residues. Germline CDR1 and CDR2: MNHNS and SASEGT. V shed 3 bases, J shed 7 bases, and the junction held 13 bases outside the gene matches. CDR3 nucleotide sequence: TGTGCCAGCAGTGATCCTCAGAAGCGGGAGGCGGAGGAGCAGTACTTC. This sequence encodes CASSDPQKREAEEQYF.

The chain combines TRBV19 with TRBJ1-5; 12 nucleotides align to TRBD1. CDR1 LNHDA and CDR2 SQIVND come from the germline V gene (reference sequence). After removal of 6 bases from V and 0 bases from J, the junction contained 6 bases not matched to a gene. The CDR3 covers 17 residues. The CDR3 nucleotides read TGTGCCAGTAGGGGGACAGGGGGCACCTATAGCAATCAGCCCCAGCATTTT. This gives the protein CASRGTGGTYSNQPQHF.

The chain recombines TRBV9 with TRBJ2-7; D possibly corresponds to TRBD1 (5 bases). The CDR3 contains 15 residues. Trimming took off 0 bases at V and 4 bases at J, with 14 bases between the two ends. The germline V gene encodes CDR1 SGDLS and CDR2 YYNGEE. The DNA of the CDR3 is TGTGCCAGCAGCGTAGGGTCAGGGAAGGAGTACGAGCAGTACTTC. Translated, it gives CASSVGSGKEYEQYF.

DNA for the CDR3: TGTGCCAGCAGCTTAGGGGGAGTACCTGGGGCCAACGTCCTGACTTTC. As protein: CASSLGGVPGANVLTF. The rearrangement joins TRBV13 to TRBJ2-6; possibly TRBD2 for D (5 bases). V was pared by 0 bases and J by 2 bases, with 8 bases between. The length of the CDR3 is 16 residues. CDR1 is PRHDT, CDR2 FYEKMQ, per germline (reference sequence).

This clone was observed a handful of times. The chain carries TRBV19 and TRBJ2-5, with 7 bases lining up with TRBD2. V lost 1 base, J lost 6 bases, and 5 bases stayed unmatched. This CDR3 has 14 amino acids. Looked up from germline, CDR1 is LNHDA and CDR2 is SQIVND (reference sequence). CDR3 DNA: TGTGCCAGTAGTATAGGAGGCGGGAGTCAGACCCAGTACTTC. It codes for CASSIGGGSQTQYF.